Following are 3 T cell receptor beta chains from one sample sequenced in a study of CXCR3-negative and CXCR3-positive naive CD8 T cells. Preparation of TRB cDNA libraries relied on 5' RACE carrying UMI labels. TCRdb re-called the 5' RACE reads; every CDR3 protein appears as one record, without DNA. The sample's table shows about 80,000 distinct CDR3 sequences. Sequenced: naive CXCR3- CD8+ T cells from blood. Subset in this sample: CD45RO-CCR7+CD27+CD95- naive CD8+ T cells lacking CXCR3 (TNR3-). These receptors were collected from a human donor in good health. Some clones in this sample may be carry-over from other donors' samples.

This chain's CDR3 is CASSAPPQETQYF. This chain uses TRBV7-2 with TRBJ2-5; TCRdb's D gene call, TRBD1, goes unchecked for lack of DNA. In germline, CDR1 is SGHTA, CDR2 FQGNSA. The CDR3 loop spans 13 amino acids.

The rearrangement links TRBV29-1 to TRBJ2-2. The CDR3 has 13 residues. Looked up from germline, CDR1 is SQVTM and CDR2 is ANQGSEA. CDR3 residues: CSVDNPNTGELFF.

The gene calls are TRBV6-5 and TRBJ2-1; TCRdb indicates TRBD2, and absent DNA this call remains unverified. This CDR3 contains 16 residues. Germline V lookup: CDR1 MNHEY, CDR2 SVGAGI. CDR3 amino acids: CASSSPSGGESNEQFF.